This T cell receptor (beta chain) appears in the sequencing data of a study of cytomegalovirus exposure and HLA in healthy donors. Overall study context: Earlier work reported approximately 100 million unique TCR beta sequences from some 170 million T cells.

With 60 Vbeta and 13 Jbeta primers, the PCR was carried out. Only in-frame clones appear in the TCRdb table, and some are missing; sequencing was by immunoSEQ multiplex PCR. The sample lists a few hundred thousand clones, 70% to 90% occurring once. Only a few counts were recorded for this clone. V was trimmed by 0 bases and J by 8 bases, leaving 5 bases between them. The CDR3 runs 12 residues. The germline CDR1 and CDR2 sequences are SGHDT and YYEEEE. The chain joins TRBV5-6 to TRBJ2-2; unclear D gene. Sequenced sample: PBMCs. The origin of this receptor is a woman aged 40-49 years in good health and CMV-seropositive. CDR3 loop: CASSLVPGELFF. The CDR3 coding sequence is TGTGCCAGCAGCTTGGTCCCTGGGGAGCTGTTTTTT.